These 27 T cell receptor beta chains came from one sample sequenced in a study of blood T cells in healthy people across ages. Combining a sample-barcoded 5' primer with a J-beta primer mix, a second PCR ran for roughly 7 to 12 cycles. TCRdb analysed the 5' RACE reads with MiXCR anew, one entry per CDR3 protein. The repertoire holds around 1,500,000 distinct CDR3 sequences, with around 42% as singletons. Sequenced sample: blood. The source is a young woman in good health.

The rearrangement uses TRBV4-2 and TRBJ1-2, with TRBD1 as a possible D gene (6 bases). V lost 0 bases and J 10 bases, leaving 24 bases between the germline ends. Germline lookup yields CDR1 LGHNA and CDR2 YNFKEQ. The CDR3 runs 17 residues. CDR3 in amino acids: CASSQEQWGAALIPYTF. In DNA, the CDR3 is TGTGCCAGCAGCCAAGAACAATGGGGGGCCGCTCTTATACCCTACACCTTC.

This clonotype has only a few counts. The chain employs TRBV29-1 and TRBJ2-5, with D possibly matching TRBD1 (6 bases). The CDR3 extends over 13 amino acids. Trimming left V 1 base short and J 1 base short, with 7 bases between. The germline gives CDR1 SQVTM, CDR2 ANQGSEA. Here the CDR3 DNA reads TGCAGCGTTGAAGGGGGGCTCCAAGAGACCCAGTACTTC. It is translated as CSVEGGLQETQYF.

The CDR3 region is CASSRSPYRQYVQETQYF. Written as DNA, the CDR3 is TGTGCCAGCAGTCGCAGCCCTTACAGACAGTACGTCCAAGAGACCCAGTACTTC. The rearrangement links TRBV6-1 to TRBJ2-5, with D perhaps TRBD1 (5 bases). The CDR3 loop spans 18 amino acids. V gave up 5 bases and J gave up 1 base, with 23 bases separating them. Germline V lookup: CDR1 MNHNS, CDR2 SASEGT.

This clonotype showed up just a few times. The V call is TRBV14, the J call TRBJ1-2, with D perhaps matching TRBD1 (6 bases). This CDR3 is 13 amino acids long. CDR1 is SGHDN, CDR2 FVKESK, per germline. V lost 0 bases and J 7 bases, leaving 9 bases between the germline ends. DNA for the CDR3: TGTGCCAGCAGCCAAGACAGGGGTGGTGGCTACACCTTC. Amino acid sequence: CASSQDRGGGYTF. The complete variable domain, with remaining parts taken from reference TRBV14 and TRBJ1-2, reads EAGVTQFPSHSVIEKGQTVTLRCDPISGHDNLYWYRRVMGKEIKFLLHFVKESKQDESGMPNNRFLAERTGGTYSTLKVQPAELEDSGVYFCASSQDRGGGYTFGSGTRLTVV.

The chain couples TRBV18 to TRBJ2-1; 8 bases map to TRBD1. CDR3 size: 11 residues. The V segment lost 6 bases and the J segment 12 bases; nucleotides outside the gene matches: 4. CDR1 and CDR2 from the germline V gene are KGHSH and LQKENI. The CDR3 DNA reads TGTGCCAGCTCTGGACAGGGAGTGCAGTTCTTC. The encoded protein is CASSGQGVQFF.

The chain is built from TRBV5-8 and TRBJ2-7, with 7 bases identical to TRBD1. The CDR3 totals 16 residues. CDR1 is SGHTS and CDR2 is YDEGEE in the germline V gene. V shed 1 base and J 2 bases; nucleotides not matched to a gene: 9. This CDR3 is CASSLRLDRSAYEQYF. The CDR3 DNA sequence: TGTGCCAGCAGCTTGAGGCTGGACAGGAGTGCCTACGAGCAGTACTTC.

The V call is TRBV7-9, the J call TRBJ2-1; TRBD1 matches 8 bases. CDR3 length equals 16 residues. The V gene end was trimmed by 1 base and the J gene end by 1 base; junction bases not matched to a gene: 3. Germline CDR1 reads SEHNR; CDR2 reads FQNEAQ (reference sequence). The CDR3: CASSLGDRISYNEQFF. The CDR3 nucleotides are TGTGCCAGCAGCTTAGGGGACAGGATTTCCTACAATGAGCAGTTCTTC.

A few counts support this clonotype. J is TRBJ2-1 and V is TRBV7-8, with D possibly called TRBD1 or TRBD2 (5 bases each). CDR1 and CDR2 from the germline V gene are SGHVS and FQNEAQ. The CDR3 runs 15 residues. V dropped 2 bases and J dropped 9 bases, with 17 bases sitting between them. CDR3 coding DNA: TGTGCCAGCAGCTTATGGGGACCTGATGTGGGTGAGCAGTTCTTC. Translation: CASSLWGPDVGEQFF.

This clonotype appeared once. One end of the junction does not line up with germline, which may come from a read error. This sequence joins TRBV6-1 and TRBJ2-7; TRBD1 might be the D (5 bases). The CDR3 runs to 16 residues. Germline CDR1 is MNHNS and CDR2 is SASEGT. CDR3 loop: CASSEGAETTTYEQYF. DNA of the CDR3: TGTGCCAGCAGCGAAGGGGCCGAGACAACCACCTACGAGCAGTACTTC.

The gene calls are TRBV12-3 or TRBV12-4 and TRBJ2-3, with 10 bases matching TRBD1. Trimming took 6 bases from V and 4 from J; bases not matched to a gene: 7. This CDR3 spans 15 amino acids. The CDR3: CASSMGQGFADTQYF. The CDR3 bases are TGTGCCAGCAGCATGGGACAGGGGTTCGCAGATACGCAGTATTTT.

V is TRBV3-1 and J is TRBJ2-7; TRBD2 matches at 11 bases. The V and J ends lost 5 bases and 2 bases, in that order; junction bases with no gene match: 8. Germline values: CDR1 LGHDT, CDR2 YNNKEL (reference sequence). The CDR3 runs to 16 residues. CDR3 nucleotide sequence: TGTGCCAGCAGCGACACACTAGCGGGAGCCCCCTACGAGCAGTACTTC. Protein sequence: CASSDTLAGAPYEQYF.

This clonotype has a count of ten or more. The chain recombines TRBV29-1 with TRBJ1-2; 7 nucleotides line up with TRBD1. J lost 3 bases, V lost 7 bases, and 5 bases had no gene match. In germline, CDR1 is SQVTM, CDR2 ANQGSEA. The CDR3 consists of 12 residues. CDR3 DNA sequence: TGCAGCGATTCGCAGGGGGACTATGGCTACACCTTC. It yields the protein CSDSQGDYGYTF.

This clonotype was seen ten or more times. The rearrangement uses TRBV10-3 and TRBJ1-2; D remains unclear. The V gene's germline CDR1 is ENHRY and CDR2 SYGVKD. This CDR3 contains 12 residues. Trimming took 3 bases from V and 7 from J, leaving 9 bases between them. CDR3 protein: CAISEKLTGYTF. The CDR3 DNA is TGTGCCATCAGTGAAAAATTGACTGGCTACACCTTC.

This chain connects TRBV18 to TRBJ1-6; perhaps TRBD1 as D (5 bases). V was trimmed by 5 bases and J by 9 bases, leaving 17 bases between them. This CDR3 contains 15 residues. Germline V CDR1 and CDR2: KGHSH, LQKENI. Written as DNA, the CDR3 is TGTGCCAGCTCATACGCAGGGCTCTCTTCTTCACCCCTCCACTTT. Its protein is CASSYAGLSSSPLHF.

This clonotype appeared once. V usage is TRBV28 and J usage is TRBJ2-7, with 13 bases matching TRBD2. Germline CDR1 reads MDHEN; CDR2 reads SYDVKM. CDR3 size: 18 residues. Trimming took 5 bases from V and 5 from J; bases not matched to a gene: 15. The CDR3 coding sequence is TGTGCCAGCAGTCTAGCGGGGGGGACTAGCGGGATCTGGAACGAGCAGTACTTC. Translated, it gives CASSLAGGTSGIWNEQYF.

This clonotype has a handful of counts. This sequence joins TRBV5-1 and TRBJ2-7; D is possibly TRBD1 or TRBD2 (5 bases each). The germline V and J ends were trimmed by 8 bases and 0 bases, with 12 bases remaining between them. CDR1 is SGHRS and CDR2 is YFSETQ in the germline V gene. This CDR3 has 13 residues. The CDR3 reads CASRDPDSYEQYF. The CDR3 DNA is TGCGCCAGTCGGGACCCAGACTCCTACGAGCAGTACTTC.

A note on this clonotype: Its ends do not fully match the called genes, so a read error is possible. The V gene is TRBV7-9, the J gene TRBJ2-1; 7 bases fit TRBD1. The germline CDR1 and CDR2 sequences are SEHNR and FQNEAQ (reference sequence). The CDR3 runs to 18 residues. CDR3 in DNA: TGTACCAGCAGCTCCACCGAGCGGACAGGCCGCTCCTACAATGAGCAGTTCTTC. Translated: CTSSSTERTGRSYNEQFF.

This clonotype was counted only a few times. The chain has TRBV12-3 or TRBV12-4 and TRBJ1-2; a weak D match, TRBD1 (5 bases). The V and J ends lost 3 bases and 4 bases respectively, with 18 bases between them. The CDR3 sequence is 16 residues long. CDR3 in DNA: TGTGCCAGCAGTTTTTCGGAGGTTGCAGGGAGCTATGGCTACACCTTC. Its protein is CASSFSEVAGSYGYTF.

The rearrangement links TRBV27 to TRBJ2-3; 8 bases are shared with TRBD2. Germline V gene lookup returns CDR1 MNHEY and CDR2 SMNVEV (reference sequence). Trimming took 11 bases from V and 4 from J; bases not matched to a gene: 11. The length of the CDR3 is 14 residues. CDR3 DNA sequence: TGTGCCTCGTCGACGGGGGGGCCGGCAGATACGCAGTATTTT. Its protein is CASSTGGPADTQYF.

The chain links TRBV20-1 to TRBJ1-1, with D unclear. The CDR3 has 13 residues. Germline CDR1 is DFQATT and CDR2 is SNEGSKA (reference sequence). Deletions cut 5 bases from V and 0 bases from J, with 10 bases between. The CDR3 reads CSAPERVNTEAFF. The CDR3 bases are TGCAGTGCTCCAGAGAGAGTGAACACTGAAGCTTTCTTT.

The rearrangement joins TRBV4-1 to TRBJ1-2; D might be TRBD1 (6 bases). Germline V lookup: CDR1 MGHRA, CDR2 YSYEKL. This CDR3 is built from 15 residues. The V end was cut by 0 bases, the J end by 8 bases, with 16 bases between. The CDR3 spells CASSQEGATRMGYTF. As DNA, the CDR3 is TGCGCCAGCAGCCAAGAGGGGGCGACCCGCATGGGCTACACCTTC.

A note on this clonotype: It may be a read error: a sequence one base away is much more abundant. CDR3 protein: CASSVGGAAYEQYF. The CDR3 bases are TGTGCCAGCAGCGTAGGAGGGGCCGCCTACGAGCAGTACTTC. The chain recombines TRBV9 with TRBJ2-7; D possibly uses TRBD1 or TRBD2 (5 bases each). Trimming cost V 0 bases and J 2 bases, with 9 bases left between them. Germline V gives CDR1 SGDLS, CDR2 YYNGEE. CDR3 length equals 14 residues.

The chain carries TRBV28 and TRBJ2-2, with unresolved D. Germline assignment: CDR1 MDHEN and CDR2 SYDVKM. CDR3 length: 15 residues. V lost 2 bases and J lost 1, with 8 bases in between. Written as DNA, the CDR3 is TGTGCCAGCAGTTTAGGCCAGCTGAACACCGGGGAGCTGTTTTTT. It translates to CASSLGQLNTGELFF.

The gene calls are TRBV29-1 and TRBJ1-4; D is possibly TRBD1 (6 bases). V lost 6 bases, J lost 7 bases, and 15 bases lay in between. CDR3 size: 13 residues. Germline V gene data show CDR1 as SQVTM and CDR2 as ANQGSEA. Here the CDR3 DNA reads TGCAGCGTGTCCAGGGGATCGGGTGAAAAACTGTTTTTT. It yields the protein CSVSRGSGEKLFF.

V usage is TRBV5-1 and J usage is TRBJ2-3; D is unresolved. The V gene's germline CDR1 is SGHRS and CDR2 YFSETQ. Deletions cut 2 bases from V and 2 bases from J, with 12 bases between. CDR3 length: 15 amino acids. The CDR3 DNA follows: TGCGCCAGCAGCTTCCGAGACACCCACACAGATACGCAGTATTTT. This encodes CASSFRDTHTDTQYF.

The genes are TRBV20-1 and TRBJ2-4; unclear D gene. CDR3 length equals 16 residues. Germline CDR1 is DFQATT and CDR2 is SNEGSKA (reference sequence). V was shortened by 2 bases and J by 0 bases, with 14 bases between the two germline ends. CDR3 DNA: TGCAGTGCTAGATCTAACAGTGACCTAGCCAAAAACATTCAGTACTTC. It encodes CSARSNSDLAKNIQYF.

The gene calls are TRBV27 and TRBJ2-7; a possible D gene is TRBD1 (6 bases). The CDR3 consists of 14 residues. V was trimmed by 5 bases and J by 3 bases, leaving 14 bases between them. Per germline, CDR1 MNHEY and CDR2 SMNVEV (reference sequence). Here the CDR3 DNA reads TGTGCCAGCAGTCTCAGGGGACCAGTCTACGAGCAGTACTTC. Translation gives CASSLRGPVYEQYF.